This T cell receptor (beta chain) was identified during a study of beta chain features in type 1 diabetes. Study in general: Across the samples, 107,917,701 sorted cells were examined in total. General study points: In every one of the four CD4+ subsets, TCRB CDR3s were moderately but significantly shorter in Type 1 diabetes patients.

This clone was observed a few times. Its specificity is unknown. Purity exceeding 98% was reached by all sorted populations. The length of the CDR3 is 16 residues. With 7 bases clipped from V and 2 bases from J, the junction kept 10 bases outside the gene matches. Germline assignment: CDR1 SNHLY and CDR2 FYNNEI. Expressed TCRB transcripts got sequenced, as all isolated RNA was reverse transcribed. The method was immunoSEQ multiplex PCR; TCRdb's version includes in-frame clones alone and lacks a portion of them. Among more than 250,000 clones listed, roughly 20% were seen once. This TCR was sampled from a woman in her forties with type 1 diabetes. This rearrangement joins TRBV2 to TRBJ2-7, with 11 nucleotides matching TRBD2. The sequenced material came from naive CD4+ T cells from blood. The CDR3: CASINVLAGVPYEQYF. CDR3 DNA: TGTGCCAGCATCAACGTACTAGCGGGGGTCCCCTACGAGCAGTACTTC. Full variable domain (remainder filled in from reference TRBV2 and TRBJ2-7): EPEVTQTPSHQVTQMGQEVILRCVPISNHLYFYWYRQILGQKVEFLVSFYNNEISEKSEIFDDQFSVERPDGSNFTLKIRSTKLEDSAMYFCASINVLAGVPYEQYFGPGTRLTVT.